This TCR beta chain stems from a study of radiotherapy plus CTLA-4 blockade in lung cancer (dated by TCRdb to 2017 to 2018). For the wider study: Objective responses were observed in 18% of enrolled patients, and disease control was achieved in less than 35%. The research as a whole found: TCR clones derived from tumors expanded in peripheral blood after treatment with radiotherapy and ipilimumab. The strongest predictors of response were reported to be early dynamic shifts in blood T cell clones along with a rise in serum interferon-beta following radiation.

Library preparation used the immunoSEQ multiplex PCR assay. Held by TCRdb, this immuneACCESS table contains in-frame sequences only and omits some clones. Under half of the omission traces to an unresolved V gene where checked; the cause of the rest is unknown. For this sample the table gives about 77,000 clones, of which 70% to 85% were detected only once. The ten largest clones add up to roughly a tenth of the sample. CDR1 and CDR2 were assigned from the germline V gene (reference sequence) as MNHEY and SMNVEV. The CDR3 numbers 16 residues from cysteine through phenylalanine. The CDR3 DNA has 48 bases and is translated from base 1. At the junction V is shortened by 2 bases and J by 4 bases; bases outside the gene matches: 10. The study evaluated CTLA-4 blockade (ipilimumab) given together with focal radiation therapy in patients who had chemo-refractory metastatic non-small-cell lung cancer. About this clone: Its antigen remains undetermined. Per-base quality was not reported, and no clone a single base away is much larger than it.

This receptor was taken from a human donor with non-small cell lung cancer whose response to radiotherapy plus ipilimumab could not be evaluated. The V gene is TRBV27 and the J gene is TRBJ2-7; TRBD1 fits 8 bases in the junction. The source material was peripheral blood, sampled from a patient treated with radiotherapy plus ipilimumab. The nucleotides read TGTGCCAGCAGTTTAGGGGGGCAGGGGGCAGAATACGAGCAGTACTTC. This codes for CASSLGGQGAEYEQYF.